This T cell receptor beta chain was recorded in a study of T cell repertoires in ileal Crohn's disease. Assay: immunoSEQ multiplex PCR; the TCRdb copy retains only in-frame clones and omits some. The top ten hold roughly 13% of the sample, which has 600 to 850 clones, 76% seen once. Germline V CDR1 and CDR2: MNHEY, SMNVEV (reference sequence). The V and J ends lost 8 bases and 1 base, in that order; junction bases with no gene match: 8. The CDR3 is 15 residues long. The origin of this receptor is an adult with Crohn's disease. Sequencing was performed on ileal tissue. This chain connects TRBV27 to TRBJ2-1; the match to TRBD2 covers 7 bases. The CDR3 DNA reads as TGTGCCAGCTCCCTGGTTAGCGGGTCCTACAATGAGCAGTTCTTC. Its protein is CASSLVSGSYNEQFF.